The next 24 T cell receptor beta chains were all read from a single sample in a study of blood T cell repertoires in COVID-19. TCRdb's table, derived via immunoSEQ multiplex PCR, lists solely in-frame clones and lacks some. The table has under 400,000 clones, 88% seen once; the top ten hold 1%. The specimen was PBMCs or T cells enriched from blood (not recorded which). These receptors were taken from a woman aged 30 to 39 who had been exposed to COVID-19.

The chain joins TRBV7-2 to TRBJ1-5; 8 bases are shared with TRBD1. Germline V gene sequence: CDR1 SGHTA, CDR2 FQGNSA. V lost 5 bases and J lost 5; bases outside the gene matches: 17. The length of the CDR3 is 18 residues. The CDR3: CASSPTDRVEIWHQPQHF. The CDR3 DNA reads as TGTGCCAGCAGCCCTACGGACAGGGTTGAAATTTGGCATCAGCCCCAGCATTTT.

V usage is TRBV6-5 and J usage is TRBJ1-2, with 7 positions matching TRBD1. Germline CDR1 and CDR2: MNHEY and SVGAGI. The CDR3 length is 14 residues. The V gene end was trimmed by 6 bases and the J gene end by 2 bases; junction bases not matched to a gene: 6. The CDR3 protein is CASRPPGQNYGYTF. The CDR3 bases are TGTGCCAGCAGACCCCCGGGACAGAACTATGGCTACACCTTC.

The genes are TRBV6-5 and TRBJ1-4, with D perhaps matching TRBD1 (6 bases). The V end lost 7 bases, the J end lost 5 bases, and 14 bases lay between the germline ends. Germline CDR1 is MNHEY and CDR2 is SVGAGI. The CDR3 runs 14 residues. The CDR3 DNA is TGTGCCAGCACCACCGCAGGGGCCAATGAAAAACTGTTTTTT. It codes for CASTTAGANEKLFF.

The chain carries TRBV14 and TRBJ1-2; TRBD1 matches 8 bases. Per germline, CDR1 SGHDN and CDR2 FVKESK. The CDR3 has 16 amino acids. Trimming removed 3 bases from V and 0 bases from J; junction bases left unmatched: 6. CDR3 bases: TGTGCCAGCAGCCAGGGGTCAGGGGGCACTAACTATGGCTACACCTTC. Translation gives CASSQGSGGTNYGYTF.

The sample holds one count of this clone. The V call is TRBV2, the J call TRBJ2-1; 10 positions match TRBD2. Germline CDR1 is SNHLY and CDR2 is FYNNEI. This CDR3 has 14 residues. V lost 5 bases to trimming and J lost 8 bases; unmatched junction nucleotides: 6. CDR3 region: CASSWGTSVDEQFF. In DNA form, the CDR3 reads TGTGCCAGCAGTTGGGGGACTAGCGTCGATGAGCAGTTCTTC.

The rearrangement uses TRBV18 and TRBJ2-5; the D gene is possibly TRBD1 (6 bases). The CDR3 covers 17 residues. The germline CDR1 and CDR2 sequences are KGHSH and LQKENI. The V end lost 4 bases, the J end lost 1 base, and 19 bases lay between the germline ends. The CDR3 reads CASSRSGTRDPQETQYF. The CDR3 coding sequence is TGTGCCAGCTCACGATCCGGGACACGAGACCCCCAAGAGACCCAGTACTTC.

This rearrangement joins TRBV11-3 to TRBJ1-4; 7 bases line up with TRBD1. Losses at the gene ends were 10 bases for V and 5 bases for J; bases not matched to a gene: 4. Germline V CDR1 and CDR2: SGHNT, YENEEA. The CDR3 extends over 12 amino acids. Written as DNA, the CDR3 is TGTGCCACCTCGGGACAGAATGAAAAACTGTTTTTT. Translation gives CATSGQNEKLFF.

V and J are TRBV18 and TRBJ1-5; D is possibly TRBD1 (6 bases). Looked up from germline, CDR1 is KGHSH and CDR2 is LQKENI. Trimming shortened V by 3 bases and J by 4 bases, and 10 bases separated the two germline ends. This CDR3 contains 14 residues. CDR3 residues: CASSPGGLNQPQHF. The CDR3 coding sequence is TGTGCCAGCTCACCGGGGGGGCTTAATCAGCCCCAGCATTTT. The full variable domain, with the rest looked up from reference TRBV18 and TRBJ1-5, is NAGVMQNPRHLVRRRGQEARLRCSPMKGHSHVYWYRQLPEEGLKFMVYLQKENIIDESGMPKERFSAEFPKEGPSILRIQQVVRGDSAAYFCASSPGGLNQPQHFGDGTRLSIL.

This chain uses TRBV21-1 with TRBJ2-1; the table assigns TRBD2, which was not confirmed against the DNA. TRBV21-1 represents a pseudogene. CDR3 length: 15 residues. This chain's CDR3 is CASSKVRTSPNEQFF. The DNA of the CDR3 is TGTGCCAGCAGCAAAGTCCGGACTAGTCCCAATGAGCAGTTCTTC.

The rearrangement uses TRBV7-8 and TRBJ2-7, with D unresolved. V lost 5 bases, J lost 2 bases, and 13 bases lay in between. The germline V gene encodes CDR1 SGHVS and CDR2 FQNEAQ. The CDR3 loop spans 14 amino acids. CDR3: CASSPPSRPYEQYF. CDR3 nucleotide sequence: TGTGCCAGCAGCCCCCCTTCGCGGCCCTACGAGCAGTACTTC.

The chain has TRBV4-2 and TRBJ2-1; 7 nucleotides match TRBD2. Germline trimming cut 4 bases from V and 0 bases from J; bases unmatched to any gene: 6. This CDR3 contains 16 residues. Germline loops: CDR1 LGHNA, CDR2 YNFKEQ. This CDR3 reads CASSPLGGSSYNEQFF. CDR3 DNA sequence: TGTGCCAGCAGCCCACTAGGCGGGAGCTCCTACAATGAGCAGTTCTTC.

The chain joins TRBV7-9 to TRBJ1-5; no firm D call. CDR1 SEHNR and CDR2 FQNEAQ come from the germline V gene (reference sequence). The CDR3 spans 18 residues. V dropped 5 bases and J dropped 2 bases, with 22 bases sitting between them. CDR3 protein: CASSLTGEGAWGNQPQHF. The CDR3 nucleotides read TGTGCCAGCAGCCTCACTGGGGAGGGAGCGTGGGGCAATCAGCCCCAGCATTTT.

The chain has TRBV13 and TRBJ2-2; D ambiguous. CDR1 is PRHDT and CDR2 is FYEKMQ in the germline V gene (reference sequence). Trimming took off 7 bases at V and 3 bases at J, with 6 bases between the two ends. This CDR3 has 12 amino acids. CDR3 DNA: TGTGCCAGCACGCGGTACACCGGGGAGCTGTTTTTT. This encodes CASTRYTGELFF.

The chain joins TRBV7-8 to TRBJ1-5; the match to TRBD1 covers 8 bases. Germline V gene data show CDR1 as SGHVS and CDR2 as FQNEAQ. With V trimmed by 5 bases and J by 3 bases, 12 bases remained unmatched. The length of the CDR3 is 17 residues. The CDR3 nucleotides read TGTGCCAGCAGCCTCGGACAGGGTTTTCCCCTCAATCAGCCCCAGCATTTT. This encodes CASSLGQGFPLNQPQHF.

The chain has TRBV27 and TRBJ2-7; TRBD2 aligns across 7 bases. Germline values: CDR1 MNHEY, CDR2 SMNVEV (reference sequence). V gave up 4 bases and J gave up 5 bases; unmatched junction bases: 11. The CDR3 sequence is 15 residues long. CDR3 coding DNA: TGTGCCAGCAGTTACATATGGCGGGAGTACAACGAGCAGTACTTC. Encoded protein: CASSYIWREYNEQYF.

This clone was observed a few times. The V call is TRBV6-2 or TRBV6-3, the J call TRBJ1-1, with TRBD1 identical over 7 bases. The CDR3 loop spans 14 amino acids. Trimming removed 2 bases from V and 5 bases from J; junction bases left unmatched: 5. Germline V CDR1 and CDR2: MNHEY, SVGEGT. CDR3 sequence reads: CASSYGGQRTEAFF. The DNA of the CDR3 is TGTGCCAGCAGTTACGGGGGACAGAGGACTGAAGCTTTCTTT.

This clone was recorded a few times. The V call is TRBV27, the J call TRBJ1-5; a weak D match, TRBD1 (6 bases). The germline gives CDR1 MNHEY, CDR2 SMNVEV (reference sequence). The CDR3 runs to 13 residues. CDR3 sequence (DNA): TGTGCGTCCGGTAGAGCCAGGGGTCAGCCCCAGCATTTT. This gives the protein CASGRARGQPQHF.

This clone was picked up a small number of times. This CDR3 is CASSATGMAFF. CDR3 DNA sequence: TGTGCCAGCAGCGCGACAGGGATGGCTTTCTTT. V gene TRBV11-2 combines with J gene TRBJ1-1; the match to TRBD1 covers 7 bases. CDR1 and CDR2 (germline): SGHAT, FQNNGV. The CDR3 loop spans 11 amino acids. V shed 5 bases, J shed 11 bases, and the junction held 5 bases outside the gene matches.

V and J are TRBV5-1 and TRBJ1-1; the match to TRBD1 covers 9 bases. The germline V gene has CDR1 SGHRS and CDR2 YFSETQ. The CDR3 contains 15 residues. The ends lost 4 bases at V and 0 bases at J; junction bases unmatched: 4. CDR3 sequence: CASSLGTGMNTEAFF. CDR3 nucleotides: TGCGCCAGCAGCCTGGGGACAGGGATGAACACTGAAGCTTTCTTT.

The J gene is TRBJ1-2, the V gene TRBV30; D remains unclear. The CDR3 is made up of 11 amino acids. Trimming stripped 5 bases from V and 7 bases from J, with 11 bases between. Germline CDR1 GTSNPN, CDR2 SVGIG (reference sequence). The CDR3 DNA sequence: TGTGCCTGGGGGGAGGGAGGTGGCTACACCTTC. It codes for CAWGEGGGYTF.

V usage is TRBV28 and J usage is TRBJ2-5, with 7 positions matching TRBD2. The trim removed 3 bases at V and 4 bases at J, leaving 2 bases unmatched. The CDR3 extends over 13 amino acids. Germline CDR1 is MDHEN and CDR2 is SYDVKM. CDR3 sequence reads: CASSFGGRETQYF. DNA for the CDR3: TGTGCCAGCAGTTTTGGCGGGAGAGAGACCCAGTACTTC.

V gene TRBV4-2 combines with J gene TRBJ2-2, with 10 bases matching TRBD1. Germline CDR1 LGHNA, CDR2 YNFKEQ. The length of the CDR3 is 17 residues. J lost 2 bases, V lost 4 bases, and 7 bases had no gene match. This CDR3 reads CASSLGGTGDNTGELFF. As DNA, the CDR3 is TGTGCCAGCAGCCTAGGCGGGACAGGGGATAACACCGGGGAGCTGTTTTTT.

The chain carries TRBV20-1 and TRBJ1-5, with 7 nucleotides matching TRBD1. The CDR3 runs to 16 residues. Losses at the gene ends were 3 bases for V and 6 bases for J; bases not matched to a gene: 14. From germline, CDR1 is DFQATT and CDR2 SNEGSKA (reference sequence). CDR3 sequence (DNA): TGCAGTGCTAGTTTGGGACAGAGAGGATGGGCTCAGCCCCAGCATTTT. As protein: CSASLGQRGWAQPQHF.

The rearrangement uses TRBV28 and TRBJ2-1; TRBD1 agrees at 8 bases. The V gene's germline CDR1 is MDHEN and CDR2 SYDVKM. The length of the CDR3 is 12 residues. The V segment lost 6 bases and the J segment 14 bases; nucleotides outside the gene matches: 9. DNA for the CDR3: TGTGCCAGCAGGCTAGGACAGGGTCGAAAGTTCTTC. It encodes CASRLGQGRKFF. Full variable domain (outside the CDR3, taken from reference TRBV28 and TRBJ2-1): DVKVTQSSRYLVKRTGEKVFLECVQDMDHENMFWYRQDPGLGLRLIYFSYDVKMKEKGDIPEGYSVSREKKERFSLILESASTNQTSMYLCASRLGQGRKFFGPGTRLTVL.